This TCR beta chain appears in the sequencing data of a study of CD8 T cells in ankylosing spondylitis. TCRdb redid the calling of the 5' RACE reads with MiXCR, one entry per CDR3 protein. The sample has 300,000 to 400,000 distinct CDR3 sequences; around 15% are singletons. Germline lookup yields CDR1 DFQATT and CDR2 SNEGSKA (reference sequence). The CDR3 sequence is 13 residues long. The germline V and J ends were trimmed by 1 base and 10 bases, with 13 bases remaining between them. Sequencing was performed on blood, either unsorted or a sorted T cell fraction (not recorded which). The TCR sequence derives from a male donor with ankylosing spondylitis or in good health (not recorded which). The rearrangement uses TRBV20-1 and TRBJ1-4; a possible D gene is TRBD1 (5 bases). The CDR3 sequence is CSARGQGMGKLFF. The CDR3 region has the DNA TGCAGTGCTAGAGGCCAGGGAATGGGAAAACTGTTTTTT.